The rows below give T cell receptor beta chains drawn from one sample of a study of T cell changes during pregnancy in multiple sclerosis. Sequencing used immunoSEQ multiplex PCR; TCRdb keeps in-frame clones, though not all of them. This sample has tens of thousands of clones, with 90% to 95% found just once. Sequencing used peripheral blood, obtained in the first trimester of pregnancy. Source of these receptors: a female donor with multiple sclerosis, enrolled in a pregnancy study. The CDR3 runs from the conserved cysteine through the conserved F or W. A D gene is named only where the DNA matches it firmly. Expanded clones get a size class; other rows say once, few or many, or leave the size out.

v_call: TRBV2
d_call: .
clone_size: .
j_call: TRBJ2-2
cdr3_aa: CASSEAPGSNTGELFF
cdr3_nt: TGTGCCAGCAGTGAAGCGCCCGGGTCGAACACCGGGGAGCTGTTTTTT

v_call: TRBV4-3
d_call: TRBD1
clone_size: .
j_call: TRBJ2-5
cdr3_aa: CASSQDGQGYETQYF
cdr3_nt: TGCGCCAGCAGCCAAGATGGACAGGGGTATGAGACCCAGTACTTC

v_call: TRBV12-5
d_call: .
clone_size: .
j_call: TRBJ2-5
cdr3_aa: CASGLDSQETQYF
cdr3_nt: TGTGCTAGTGGTTTGGACAGCCAAGAGACCCAGTACTTC

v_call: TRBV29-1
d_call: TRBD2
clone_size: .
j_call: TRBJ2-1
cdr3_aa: CSVWTSGLYSEQFF
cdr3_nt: TGCAGCGTCTGGACTAGCGGGCTTTATAGTGAGCAGTTCTTC

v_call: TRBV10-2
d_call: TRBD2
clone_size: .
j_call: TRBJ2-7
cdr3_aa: CASSGLAGPSYEQYF
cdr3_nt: TGCGCCAGCAGCGGACTAGCGGGGCCCTCCTACGAGCAGTACTTC

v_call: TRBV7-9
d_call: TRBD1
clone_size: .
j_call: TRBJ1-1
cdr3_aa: CASSLGTGLGGTEAFF
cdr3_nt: TGTGCCAGCAGCTTAGGGACAGGGCTGGGCGGCACTGAAGCTTTCTTT

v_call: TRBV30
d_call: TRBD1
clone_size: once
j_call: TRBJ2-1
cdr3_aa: CAWCRQGRTYNEQFF
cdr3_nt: TGTGCCTGGTGCAGACAGGGGAGGACCTACAATGAGCAGTTCTTC

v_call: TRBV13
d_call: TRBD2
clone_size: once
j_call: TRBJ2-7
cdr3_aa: CASSPRTSGGHEQYF
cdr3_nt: TGTGCCAGCAGCCCCCGGACTAGCGGGGGCCACGAGCAGTACTTC

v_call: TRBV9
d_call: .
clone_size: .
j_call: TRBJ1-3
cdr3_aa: CASSVAPVSSGNTIYF
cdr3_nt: TGTGCCAGCAGCGTAGCCCCAGTAAGCTCTGGAAACACCATATATTTT

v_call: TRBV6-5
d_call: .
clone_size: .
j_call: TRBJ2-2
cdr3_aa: CANPTLGGNAGELFF
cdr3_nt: TGTGCCAACCCAACCCTCGGGGGAAACGCCGGGGAGCTGTTTTTT

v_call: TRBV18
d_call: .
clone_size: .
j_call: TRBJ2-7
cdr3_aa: CASSPNRGGSYEQYF
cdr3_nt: TGTGCCAGCTCACCAAATAGGGGTGGGTCCTACGAGCAGTACTTC

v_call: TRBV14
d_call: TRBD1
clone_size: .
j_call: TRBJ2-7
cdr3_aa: CASSQGPGQGAFEQYF
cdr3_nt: TGTGCCAGCAGCCAAGGGCCGGGACAGGGGGCGTTTGAGCAGTACTTC

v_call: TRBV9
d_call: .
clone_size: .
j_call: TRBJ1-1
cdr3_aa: CASSLADTMNTEAFF
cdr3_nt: TGTGCCAGCAGTCTCGCAGACACAATGAACACTGAAGCTTTCTTT

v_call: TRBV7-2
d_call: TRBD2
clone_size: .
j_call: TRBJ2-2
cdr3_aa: CASSLDGEGTGELFF
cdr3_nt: TGTGCCAGCAGCTTAGACGGGGAGGGCACCGGGGAGCTGTTTTTT

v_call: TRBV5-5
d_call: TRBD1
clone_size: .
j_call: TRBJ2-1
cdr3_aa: CASRLSWTGTNEQFF
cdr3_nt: TGTGCCAGCAGACTTAGCTGGACAGGGACCAATGAGCAGTTCTTC

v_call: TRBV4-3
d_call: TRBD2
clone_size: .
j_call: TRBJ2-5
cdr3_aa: CASSQGVGSGAETQYF
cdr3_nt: TGCGCCAGCAGCCAAGGGGTTGGTAGCGGGGCCGAGACCCAGTACTTC

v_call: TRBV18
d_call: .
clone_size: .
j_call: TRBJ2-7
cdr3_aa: CASSRLVGGDYASEQYF
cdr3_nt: TGTGCCAGCTCACGCTTAGTAGGAGGGGATTACGCCAGCGAGCAGTACTTC

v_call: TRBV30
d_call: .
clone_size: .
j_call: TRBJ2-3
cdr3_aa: CAWSEPGDGDTQYF
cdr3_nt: TGTGCCTGGAGTGAGCCCGGGGATGGGGATACGCAGTATTTT

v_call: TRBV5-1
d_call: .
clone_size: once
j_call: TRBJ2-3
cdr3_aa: CASGGVETDTQYF
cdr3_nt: TGCGCCAGCGGCGGGGTTGAAACAGATACGCAGTATTTT

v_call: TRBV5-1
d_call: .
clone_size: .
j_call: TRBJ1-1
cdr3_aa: CASSLPQREGDTEAFF
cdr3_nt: TGCGCCAGCAGCTTGCCCCAGCGGGAGGGGGACACTGAAGCTTTCTTT

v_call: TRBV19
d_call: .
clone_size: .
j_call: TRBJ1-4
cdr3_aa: CASNNRVNPGATNEKLFF
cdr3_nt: TGTGCCAGTAATAATAGAGTCAACCCAGGGGCAACTAATGAAAAACTGTTTTTT

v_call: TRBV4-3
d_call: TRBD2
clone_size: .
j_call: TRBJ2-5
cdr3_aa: CASSQATGLGETQYF
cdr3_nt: TGCGCCAGCAGCCAAGCTACGGGACTAGGAGAGACCCAGTACTTC

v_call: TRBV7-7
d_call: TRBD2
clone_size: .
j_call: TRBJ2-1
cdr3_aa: CASSLRLAVYNEQFF
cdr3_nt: TGTGCCAGCAGCTTACGGCTAGCGGTTTACAATGAGCAGTTCTTC

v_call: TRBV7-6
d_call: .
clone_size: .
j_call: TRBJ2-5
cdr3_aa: CASSANLADIGETQYF
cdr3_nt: TGTGCCAGCAGCGCCAATCTAGCAGATATTGGGGAGACCCAGTACTTC

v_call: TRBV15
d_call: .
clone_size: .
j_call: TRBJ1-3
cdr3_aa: CATSRAGLSSGNTIYF
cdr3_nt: TGTGCCACCAGCAGAGCGGGATTAAGCTCTGGAAACACCATATATTTT

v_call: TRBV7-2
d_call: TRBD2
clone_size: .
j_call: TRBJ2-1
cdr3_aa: CASSRAGEEQFF
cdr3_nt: TGTGCCAGCAGCCGAGCGGGGGAGGAGCAGTTCTTC

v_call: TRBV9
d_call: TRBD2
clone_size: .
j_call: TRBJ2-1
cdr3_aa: CASSPQLAGYNEQFF
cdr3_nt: TGTGCCAGCAGCCCCCAACTAGCGGGGTACAATGAGCAGTTCTTC

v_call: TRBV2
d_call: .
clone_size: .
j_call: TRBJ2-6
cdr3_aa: CAALTALNAWGANVLTF
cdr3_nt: TGTGCCGCTCTGACAGCTCTAAATGCCTGGGGGGCCAACGTCCTGACTTTC

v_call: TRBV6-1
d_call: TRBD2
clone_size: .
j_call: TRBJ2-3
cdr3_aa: CASSDATSGGFWTDTQYF
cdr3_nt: TGTGCCAGCAGTGATGCCACTAGCGGGGGGTTCTGGACAGATACGCAGTATTTT

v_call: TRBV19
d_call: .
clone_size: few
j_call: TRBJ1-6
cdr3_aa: CASSIATASSYNSPLHF
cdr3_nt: TGTGCCAGTAGTATAGCGACTGCAAGCTCCTATAATTCACCCCTCCACTTT

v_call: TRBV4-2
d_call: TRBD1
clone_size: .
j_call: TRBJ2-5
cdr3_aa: CASSRGQGGETQYF
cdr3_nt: TGTGCCAGCAGCCGGGGACAGGGGGGAGAGACCCAGTACTTC

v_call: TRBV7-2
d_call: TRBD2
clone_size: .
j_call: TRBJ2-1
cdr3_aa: CASSPPGLAYNEQFF
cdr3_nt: TGTGCCAGCAGCCCCCCGGGACTAGCGTACAATGAGCAGTTCTTC

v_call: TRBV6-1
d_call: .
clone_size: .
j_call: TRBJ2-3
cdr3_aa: CASSALATSTDTQYF
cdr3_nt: TGTGCCAGCAGCGCTCTAGCGACTAGCACAGATACGCAGTATTTT

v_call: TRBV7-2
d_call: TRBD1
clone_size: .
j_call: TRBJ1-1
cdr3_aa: CASSLRAGGFDEAFF
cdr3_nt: TGTGCCAGCAGCCTTAGGGCAGGGGGGTTTGATGAAGCTTTCTTT

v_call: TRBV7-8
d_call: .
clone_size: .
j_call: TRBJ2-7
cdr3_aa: CASSRTPASRHEQYF
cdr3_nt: TGTGCCAGCAGCCGCACACCAGCGAGTCGGCACGAGCAGTACTTC

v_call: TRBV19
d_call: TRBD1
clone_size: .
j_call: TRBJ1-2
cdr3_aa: CASSIARTSAKTGAVYGYTF
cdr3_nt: TGTGCCAGTAGTATAGCGAGAACGTCGGCCAAGACAGGGGCGGTTTATGGCTACACCTTC

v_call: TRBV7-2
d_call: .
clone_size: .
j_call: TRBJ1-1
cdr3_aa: CASSPRRGPSTEAFF
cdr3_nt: TGTGCCAGCAGCCCACGCAGGGGCCCCAGCACTGAAGCTTTCTTT

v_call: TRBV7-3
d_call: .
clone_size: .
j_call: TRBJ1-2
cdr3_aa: CASSSYPGGNYGYTF
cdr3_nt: TGTGCCAGCAGTTCTTATCCGGGGGGGAACTATGGCTACACCTTC

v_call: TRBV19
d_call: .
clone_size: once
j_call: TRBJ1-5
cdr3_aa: CASSIDSWPNQPQHF
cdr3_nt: TGTGCCAGTAGTATAGATTCGTGGCCGAATCAGCCCCAGCATTTT

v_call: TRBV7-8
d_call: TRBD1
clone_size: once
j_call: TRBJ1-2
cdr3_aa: CASSYDRGDGYTF
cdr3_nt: TGTGCCAGCAGCTACGACAGGGGCGACGGCTACACCTTC

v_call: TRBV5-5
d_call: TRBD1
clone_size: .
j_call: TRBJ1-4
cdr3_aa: CASSPTLARGLEEKLFF
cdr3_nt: TGTGCCAGCAGCCCCACCTTGGCCAGGGGGCTCGAGGAAAAACTGTTTTTT

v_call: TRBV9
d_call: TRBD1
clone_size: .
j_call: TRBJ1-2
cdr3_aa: CASSYVPGQLYGYTF
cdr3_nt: TGTGCCAGCAGCTACGTTCCGGGACAGCTGTATGGCTACACCTTC

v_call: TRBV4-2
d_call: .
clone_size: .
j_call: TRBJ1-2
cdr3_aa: CASSQDRLKGYGYTF
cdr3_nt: TGTGCCAGCAGCCAAGATAGGTTAAAGGGGTATGGCTACACCTTC

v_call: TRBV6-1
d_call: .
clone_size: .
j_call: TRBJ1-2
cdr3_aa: CASSGTDFLRNF
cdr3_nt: TGTGCCAGCAGTGGGACAGACTTTCTTCGGAACTTC

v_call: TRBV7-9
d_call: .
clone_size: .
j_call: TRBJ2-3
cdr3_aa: CASSQLTSTDTQYF
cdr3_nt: TGTGCCAGCAGCCAACTGACTAGCACAGATACGCAGTATTTT

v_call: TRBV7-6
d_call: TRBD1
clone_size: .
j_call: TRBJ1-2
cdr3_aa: CASSLDMWTGGYTF
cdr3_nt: TGTGCCAGCAGCTTAGATATGTGGACAGGGGGCTACACCTTC

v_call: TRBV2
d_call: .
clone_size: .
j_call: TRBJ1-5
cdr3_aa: CASRGRGASNQPQHF
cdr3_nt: TGTGCCAGCAGGGGGCGGGGGGCCTCTAATCAGCCCCAGCATTTT